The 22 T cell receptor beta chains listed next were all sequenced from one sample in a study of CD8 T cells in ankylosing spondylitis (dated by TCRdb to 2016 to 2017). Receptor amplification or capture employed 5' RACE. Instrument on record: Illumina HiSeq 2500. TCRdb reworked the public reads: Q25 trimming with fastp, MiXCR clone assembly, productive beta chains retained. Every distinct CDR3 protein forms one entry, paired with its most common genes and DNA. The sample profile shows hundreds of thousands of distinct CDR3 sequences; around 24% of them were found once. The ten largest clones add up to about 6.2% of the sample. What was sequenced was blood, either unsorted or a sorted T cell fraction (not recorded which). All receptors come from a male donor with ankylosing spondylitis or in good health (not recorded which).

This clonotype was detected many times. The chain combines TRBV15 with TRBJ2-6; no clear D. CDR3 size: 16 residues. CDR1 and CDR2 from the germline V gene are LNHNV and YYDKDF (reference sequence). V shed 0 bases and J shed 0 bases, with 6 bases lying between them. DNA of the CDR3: TGTGCCACCAGCAGAGATCAGCTCTCTGGGGCCAACGTCCTGACTTTC. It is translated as CATSRDQLSGANVLTF.

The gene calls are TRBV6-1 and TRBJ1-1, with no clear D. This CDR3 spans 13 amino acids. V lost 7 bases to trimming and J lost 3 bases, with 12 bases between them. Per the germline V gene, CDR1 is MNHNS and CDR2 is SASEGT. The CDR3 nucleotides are TGTGCCAGCAACCCCCCGGGGTACACTGAAGCTTTCTTT. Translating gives CASNPPGYTEAFF.

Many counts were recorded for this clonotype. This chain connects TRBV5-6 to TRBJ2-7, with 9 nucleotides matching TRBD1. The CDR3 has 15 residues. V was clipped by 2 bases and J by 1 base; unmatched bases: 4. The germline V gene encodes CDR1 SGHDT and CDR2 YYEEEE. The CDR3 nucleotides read TGTGCCAGCAGCTTAGGACAGGGGAGATCCTACGAGCAGTACTTC. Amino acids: CASSLGQGRSYEQYF.

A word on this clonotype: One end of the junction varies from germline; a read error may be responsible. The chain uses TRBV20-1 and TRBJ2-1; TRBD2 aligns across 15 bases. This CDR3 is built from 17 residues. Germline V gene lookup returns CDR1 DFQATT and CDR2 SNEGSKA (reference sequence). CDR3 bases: TGCTGTGCTCTCGCTGGACTAGCGGGAGGGCCTCACAATGAGCAGTTCTTC. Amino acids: CCALAGLAGGPHNEQFF.

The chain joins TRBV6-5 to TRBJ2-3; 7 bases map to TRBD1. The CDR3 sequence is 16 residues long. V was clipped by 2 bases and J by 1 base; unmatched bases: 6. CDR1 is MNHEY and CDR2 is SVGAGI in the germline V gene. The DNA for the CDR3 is TGTGCCAGCAGTTACCAGGGGGACAAGGGCACAGATACGCAGTATTTT. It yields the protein CASSYQGDKGTDTQYF.

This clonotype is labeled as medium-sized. CDR3 residues: CSVAGGGSGFTDTQYF. The CDR3 DNA sequence: TGCAGCGTTGCCGGCGGGGGAAGCGGGTTCACAGATACGCAGTATTTT. The chain has TRBV29-1 and TRBJ2-3; TRBD2 aligns across 7 bases. The V and J ends lost 4 bases and 2 bases, in that order; junction bases with no gene match: 12. CDR3 size: 16 residues. Germline V gene sequence: CDR1 SQVTM, CDR2 ANQGSEA.

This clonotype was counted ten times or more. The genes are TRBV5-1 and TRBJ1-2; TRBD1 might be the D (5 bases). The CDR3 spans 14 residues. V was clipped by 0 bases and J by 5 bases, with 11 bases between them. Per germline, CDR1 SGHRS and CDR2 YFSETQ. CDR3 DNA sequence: TGCGCCAGCAGCTTGGTGGGAGACAGTTATGGCTACACCTTC. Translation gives CASSLVGDSYGYTF.

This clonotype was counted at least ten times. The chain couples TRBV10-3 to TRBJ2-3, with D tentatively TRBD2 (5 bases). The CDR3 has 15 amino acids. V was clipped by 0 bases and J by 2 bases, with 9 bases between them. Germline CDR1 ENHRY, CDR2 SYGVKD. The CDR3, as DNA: TGTGCCATCAGTGAGTCAAGCGGTTCCACAGATACGCAGTATTTT. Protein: CAISESSGSTDTQYF.

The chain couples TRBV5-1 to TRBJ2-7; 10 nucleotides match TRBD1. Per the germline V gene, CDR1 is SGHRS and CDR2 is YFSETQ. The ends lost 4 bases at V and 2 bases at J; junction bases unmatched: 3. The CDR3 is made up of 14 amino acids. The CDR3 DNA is TGCGCCAGCAGCCCAGGACAGGGGGCCTACGAGCAGTACTTC. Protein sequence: CASSPGQGAYEQYF. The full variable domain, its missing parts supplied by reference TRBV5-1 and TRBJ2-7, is KAGVTQTPRYLIKTRGQQVTLSCSPISGHRSVSWYQQTPGQGLQFLFEYFSETQRNKGNFPGRFSGRQFSNSRSEMNVSTLELGDSALYLCASSPGQGAYEQYFGPGTRLTVT.

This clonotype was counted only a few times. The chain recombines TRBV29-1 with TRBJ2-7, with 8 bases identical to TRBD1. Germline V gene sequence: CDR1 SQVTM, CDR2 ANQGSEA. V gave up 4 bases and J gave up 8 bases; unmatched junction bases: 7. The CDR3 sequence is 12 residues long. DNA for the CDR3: TGCAGCGTTGGCGACAGGGGATTCCAGCAGTACTTC. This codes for CSVGDRGFQQYF.

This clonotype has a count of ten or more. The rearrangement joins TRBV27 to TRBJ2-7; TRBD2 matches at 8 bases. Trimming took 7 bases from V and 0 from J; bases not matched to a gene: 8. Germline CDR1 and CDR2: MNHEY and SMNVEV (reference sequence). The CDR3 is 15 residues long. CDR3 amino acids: CASNSLGRASYEQYF. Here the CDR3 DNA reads TGTGCCAGCAATTCGCTCGGGAGGGCCTCCTACGAGCAGTACTTC.

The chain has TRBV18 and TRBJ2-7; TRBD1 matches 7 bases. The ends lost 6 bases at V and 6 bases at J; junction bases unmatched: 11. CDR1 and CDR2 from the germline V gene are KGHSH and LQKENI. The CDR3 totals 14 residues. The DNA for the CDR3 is TGTGCCAGCTCCCCGGGCAGGGGGACCGGCGAGCAGTACTTC. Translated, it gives CASSPGRGTGEQYF.

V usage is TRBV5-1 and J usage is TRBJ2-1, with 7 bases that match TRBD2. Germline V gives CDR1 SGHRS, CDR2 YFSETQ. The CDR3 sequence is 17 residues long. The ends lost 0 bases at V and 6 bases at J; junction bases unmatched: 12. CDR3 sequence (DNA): TGCGCCAGCAGCTTGGCCGGGGGGTCCGGAAGCTTCAATGAGCAGTTCTTC. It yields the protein CASSLAGGSGSFNEQFF. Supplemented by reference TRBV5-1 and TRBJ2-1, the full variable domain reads KAGVTQTPRYLIKTRGQQVTLSCSPISGHRSVSWYQQTPGQGLQFLFEYFSETQRNKGNFPGRFSGRQFSNSRSEMNVSTLELGDSALYLCASSLAGGSGSFNEQFFGPGTRLTVL.

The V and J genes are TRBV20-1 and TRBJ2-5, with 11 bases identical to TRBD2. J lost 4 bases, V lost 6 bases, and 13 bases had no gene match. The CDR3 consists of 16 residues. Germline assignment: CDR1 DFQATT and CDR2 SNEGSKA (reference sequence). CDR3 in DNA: TGCAGTGCATTAGCGGGAGGGACCCTTGTCGGAGAGACCCAGTACTTC. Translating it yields CSALAGGTLVGETQYF.

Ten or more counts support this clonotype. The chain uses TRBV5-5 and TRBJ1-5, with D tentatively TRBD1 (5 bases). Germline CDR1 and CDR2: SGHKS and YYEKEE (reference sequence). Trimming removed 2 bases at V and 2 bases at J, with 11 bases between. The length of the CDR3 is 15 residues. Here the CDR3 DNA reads TGTGCCAGCAGCTTCGTGGAAGGGGGCAATCAGCCCCAGCATTTT. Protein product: CASSFVEGGNQPQHF.

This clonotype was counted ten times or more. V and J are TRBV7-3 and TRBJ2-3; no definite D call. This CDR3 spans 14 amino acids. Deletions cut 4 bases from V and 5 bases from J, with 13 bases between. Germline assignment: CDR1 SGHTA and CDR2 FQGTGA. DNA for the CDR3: TGTGCCAGCAGCTCGGCCGGCATCAGAGATACGCAGTATTTT. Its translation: CASSSAGIRDTQYF.

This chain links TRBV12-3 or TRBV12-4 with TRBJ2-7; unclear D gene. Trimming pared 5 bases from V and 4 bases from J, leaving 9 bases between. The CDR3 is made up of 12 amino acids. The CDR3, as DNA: TGTGCCAGCAGTCAACCTAGATACGAGCAGTACTTC. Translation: CASSQPRYEQYF.

The CDR3 spells CASSSLGQGGYNEQFF. Here the CDR3 DNA reads TGTGCCAGCAGTTCACTGGGACAGGGAGGCTACAATGAGCAGTTCTTC. The chain employs TRBV6-5 and TRBJ2-1; 9 nucleotides line up with TRBD1. Germline-derived CDR1 and CDR2 are MNHEY and SVGAGI. The CDR3 totals 16 residues. Trimming took 4 bases from V and 3 from J; bases not matched to a gene: 7.

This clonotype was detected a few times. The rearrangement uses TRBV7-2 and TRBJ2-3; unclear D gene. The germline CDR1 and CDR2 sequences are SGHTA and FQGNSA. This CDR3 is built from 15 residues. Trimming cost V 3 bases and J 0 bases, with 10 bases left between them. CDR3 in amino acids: CASSFGRKSTDTQYF. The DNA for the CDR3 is TGTGCCAGCAGCTTTGGCAGGAAGAGCACAGATACGCAGTATTTT.

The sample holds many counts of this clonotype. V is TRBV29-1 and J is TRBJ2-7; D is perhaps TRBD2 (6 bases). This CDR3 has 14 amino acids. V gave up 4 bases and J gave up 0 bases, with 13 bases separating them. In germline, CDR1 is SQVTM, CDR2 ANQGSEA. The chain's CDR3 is CSVATGTRSYEQYF. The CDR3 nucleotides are TGCAGCGTTGCCACCGGGACTCGCTCCTACGAGCAGTACTTC.

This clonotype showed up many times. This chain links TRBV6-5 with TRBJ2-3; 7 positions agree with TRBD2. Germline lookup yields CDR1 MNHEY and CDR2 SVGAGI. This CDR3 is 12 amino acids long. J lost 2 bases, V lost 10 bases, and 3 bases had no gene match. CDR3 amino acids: CATGRDTDTQYF. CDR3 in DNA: TGTGCCACAGGGAGGGACACAGATACGCAGTATTTT.

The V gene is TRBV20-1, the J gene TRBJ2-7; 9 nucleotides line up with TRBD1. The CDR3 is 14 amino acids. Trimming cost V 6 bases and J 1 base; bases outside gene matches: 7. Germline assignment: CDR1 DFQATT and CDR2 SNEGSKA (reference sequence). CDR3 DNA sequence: TGCAGTGCAAGTGACAGGGGGATGTCCTACGAGCAGTACTTC. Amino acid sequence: CSASDRGMSYEQYF.